This T cell receptor (beta chain) was obtained from a study of shared clonotypes between healthy human individuals. Overall study results and limits: Between a handful of donors, naive CD4 clonotypes were shared at a level of about 5%.

The naive CD8 subset, CD45RO-negative cells positively selected for CCR7, excluded terminally differentiated effector memory CD45RA+ cells. V lost 4 bases to trimming and J lost 6 bases, with 13 bases between them. The CDR3 runs 13 residues. CDR1 is SGHVS and CDR2 is FNYEAQ in the germline V gene. Each subset's genomic DNA was split evenly across several immunoSEQ plates. This table comes from immunoSEQ multiplex PCR, and its TCRdb copy is limited to in-frame clones, with some not included. The data contain hundreds of thousands of clones, 92% of them singletons. About this clone: Its target is unknown.

The sample comprised naive CD8+ T cells sorted from blood. The receptor was isolated from a man under 40 in good health. This chain uses TRBV7-6 with TRBJ2-7; tentatively, D is TRBD1 or TRBD2 (5 bases each). This CDR3 reads CASSWRGASEQYF. CDR3 sequence (DNA): TGTGCCAGCAGCTGGAGAGGGGCCTCCGAGCAGTACTTC.